The TCR beta chain under discussion was sequenced for a study of cytomegalovirus exposure and HLA in healthy donors. The study's findings and limits: An analysis that came later showed most CMV-associated TCR beta chains appearing HLA-restricted.

Donors in the study were healthy people who gave bone marrow. As concerns this clone: Its cognate antigen is unknown.

The V gene's germline CDR1 is WSHSY and CDR2 SAAADI. The CDR3 is 18 amino acids. The junction had 9 bases not matched to a gene; V was cut back by 3 bases and J by 2 bases. This PCR relied on a set of 60 Vbeta primers and 13 Jbeta primers. Profiled with immunoSEQ multiplex PCR; TCRdb holds only in-frame clones, not every one. The sample gives under 200,000 clones, approximately 81% of which show up once; less than 4.5% is in the top ten. This sequence was found in a man aged 50-60 years in good health and CMV-seronegative. The chain carries TRBV10-2 and TRBJ1-6; 8 bases are shared with TRBD1. The sequenced sample was PBMCs. DNA of the CDR3: TGCGCCAGCAGTGACCCGGACAGGGAGATCCCCTATAATTCACCCCTCCACTTT. It is translated as CASSDPDREIPYNSPLHF.